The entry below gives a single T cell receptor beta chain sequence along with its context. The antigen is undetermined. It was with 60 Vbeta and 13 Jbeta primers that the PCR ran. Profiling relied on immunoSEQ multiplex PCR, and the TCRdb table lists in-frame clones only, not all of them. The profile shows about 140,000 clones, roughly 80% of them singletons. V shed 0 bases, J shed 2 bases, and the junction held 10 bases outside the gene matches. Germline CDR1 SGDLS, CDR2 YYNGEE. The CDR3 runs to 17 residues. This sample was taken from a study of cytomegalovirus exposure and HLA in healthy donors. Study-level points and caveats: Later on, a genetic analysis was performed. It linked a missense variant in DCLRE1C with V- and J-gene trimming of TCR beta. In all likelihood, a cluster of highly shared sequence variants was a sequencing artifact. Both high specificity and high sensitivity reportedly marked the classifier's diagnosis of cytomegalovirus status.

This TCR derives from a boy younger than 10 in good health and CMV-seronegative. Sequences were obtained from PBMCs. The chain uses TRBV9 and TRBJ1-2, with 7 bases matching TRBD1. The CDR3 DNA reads TGTGCCAGCAGCGTAGATCCTCTGGGACAGCGGAACTATGGCTACACCTTC. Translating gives CASSVDPLGQRNYGYTF.